This T cell receptor beta chain was documented in a study of blood T cell repertoires in COVID-19. Whole-study context: Donors in the United States, Italy and Spain gave samples during acute or convalescent COVID-19. The analysed material was cDNA or gDNA that came from T cells, B-cell-depleted T cells, or PBMCs.

V dropped 1 base and J dropped 3 bases, with 13 bases sitting between them. Germline CDR1 is SGHTA and CDR2 is FQGNSA. The length of the CDR3 is 16 residues. This clone showed up just once. Authors' methods: Estimation of nucleated cell counts was performed using reference gene primer amplification. The assay was immunoSEQ multiplex PCR, and TCRdb's table has in-frame clones only and misses some. V, J and clone size were drawn from that table, and D and trimming were deduced from the DNA. Here the sample spans 120,000 or so clones, over 70% being singletons. The source material was peripheral blood. V and J are TRBV7-2 and TRBJ1-3; possibly TRBD1 for D (6 bases). This sequence originates from an elderly man with active or convalescent COVID-19. CDR3 sequence (DNA): TGTGCCAGCAGCTTAGGACAGGCTGGCGATGGAAACACCATATATTTT. It yields the protein CASSLGQAGDGNTIYF. Full variable domain (rest looked up from reference TRBV7-2 and TRBJ1-3): GAGVSQSPSNKVTEKGKDVELRCDPISGHTALYWYRQSLGQGLEFLIYFQGNSAPDKSGLPSDRFSAERTGGSVSTLTIQRTQQEDSAVYLCASSLGQAGDGNTIYFGEGSWLTVV.